The 31 T cell receptor beta chains below all came from one sample that was sequenced in a study of regulatory T cells in long-lasting Graves disease. Assembly of TCR beta libraries relied on iRepertoire HTBI primers together with Arm-PCR of CDR3 regions. TCRdb recomputed calls from the multiplex PCR reads with MiXCR, one row per CDR3 protein. Of a few hundred thousand distinct CDR3 sequences in the sample, approximately 10% were seen once. Described time point: newly diagnosed GD, antithyroid drugs for less than 3 months. RNA extracted from PBMCs served as the sequencing template. These data were also reused for a study on T cells in Graves' hyperthyroidism and ophthalmopathy.

The source material was peripheral blood mononuclear cells (PBMCs), sampled at new diagnosis, from a patient treated with antithyroid drugs. These receptors all stem from a woman between 18 and 29 years old with Graves disease.

This clonotype was seen at least ten times. This rearrangement joins TRBV16 to TRBJ1-1; 7 positions match TRBD1. Per germline, CDR1 KGHSY and CDR2 FQNENV. The V segment lost 0 bases and the J segment 7 bases; nucleotides outside the gene matches: 17. The CDR3 is 18 residues long. The CDR3 sequence is CASSQSLGQGVLPGEAFF. In DNA form, the CDR3 reads TGTGCCAGCAGCCAATCGTTAGGCCAGGGGGTCCTCCCCGGTGAAGCTTTCTTT.

This clonotype has ten or more counts. The chain uses TRBV28 and TRBJ2-4, with TRBD2 matching 7 bases. Germline V CDR1 and CDR2: MDHEN, SYDVKM. Trimming at V came to 4 bases and at J to 5 bases, leaving 11 bases not matched to a gene. This CDR3 has 16 residues. This CDR3 is CASSSPPSLAENIQYF. Written as DNA, the CDR3 is TGTGCCAGCAGTTCGCCCCCGTCCCTAGCGGAAAACATTCAGTACTTC.

This clonotype has ten or more counts. J is TRBJ1-4 and V is TRBV20-1, with 9 bases fitting TRBD1. The CDR3 spans 14 residues. With V trimmed by 1 base and J by 6 bases, 3 bases remained unmatched. Germline V CDR1 and CDR2: DFQATT, SNEGSKA (reference sequence). The CDR3, as DNA: TGCAGTGCTAGAGCGGGGACAGGGTATGAAAAACTGTTTTTT. It encodes CSARAGTGYEKLFF.

The V call is TRBV6-2 or TRBV6-3, the J call TRBJ2-3, with TRBD2 matching over 8 bases. Germline V CDR1 and CDR2: MNHEY, SVGEGT. The ends lost 7 bases at V and 5 bases at J; junction bases unmatched: 8. The CDR3 is 14 amino acids. Here the CDR3 DNA reads TGTGCCAGCACAAACGGGGGGGCTCGAGATACGCAGTATTTT. It yields the protein CASTNGGARDTQYF.

This clonotype came up a few times. The rearrangement links TRBV28 to TRBJ2-7; D remains unclear. Germline loops: CDR1 MDHEN, CDR2 SYDVKM. The CDR3 consists of 14 residues. V lost 3 bases, J lost 2 bases, and 11 bases lay in between. CDR3 in amino acids: CASSFLKGTYEQYF. CDR3 bases: TGTGCCAGCAGTTTCCTAAAGGGCACCTACGAGCAGTACTTC.

This clonotype was seen once. CDR3 amino acids: CASSLSGRRMNTEAFF. CDR3 coding DNA: TGTGCCAGCAGTTTGTCGGGGAGGAGGATGAACACTGAAGCTTTCTTT. V is TRBV27 and J is TRBJ1-1; D unclear. The CDR3 is 16 residues long. V was pared by 3 bases and J by 0 bases, with 14 bases between. Germline assignment: CDR1 MNHEY and CDR2 SMNVEV (reference sequence).

This clonotype was recorded a few times. V is TRBV2 and J is TRBJ2-7; tentative D call: TRBD2 (6 bases). Trimming took 6 bases from V and 5 from J, leaving 17 bases between them. This CDR3 has 14 residues. Germline lookup yields CDR1 SNHLY and CDR2 FYNNEI. The CDR3: CASRGGLLGDEQYF. CDR3 bases: TGTGCCAGCAGGGGAGGACTCCTTGGGGACGAGCAGTACTTC.

Many counts were recorded for this clonotype. CDR3: CASSTGNIQYF. The DNA of the CDR3 is TGTGCCAGCTCTACGGGGAACATTCAGTACTTC. V and J are TRBV28 and TRBJ2-4, with D tentatively TRBD2 (5 bases). The CDR3 sequence is 11 residues long. V was trimmed by 8 bases and J by 7 bases, leaving 9 bases between them. Per the germline V gene, CDR1 is MDHEN and CDR2 is SYDVKM.

This clonotype was observed at least ten times. J is TRBJ1-1 and V is TRBV3-1; D unresolved. Trimming shortened V by 8 bases and J by 8 bases, and 21 bases separated the two germline ends. The CDR3 has 14 residues. The germline V gene has CDR1 LGHDT and CDR2 YNNKEL (reference sequence). CDR3 amino acids: CASAPTRTAVEAFF. The DNA for the CDR3 is TGTGCCAGCGCCCCCACTCGGACGGCTGTGGAAGCTTTCTTT.

The chain combines TRBV19 with TRBJ2-5; D possibly corresponds to TRBD2 (5 bases). Germline assignment: CDR1 LNHDA and CDR2 SQIVND (reference sequence). CDR3 size: 14 residues. Trimming left V 7 bases short and J 10 bases short, with 22 bases between. As DNA, the CDR3 is TGTGCCAGTACCATGGGCCCGGGAACCTTCGACCAGTACTTC. The encoded protein is CASTMGPGTFDQYF.

There are many counts of this clonotype. The chain uses TRBV6-2 or TRBV6-3 and TRBJ2-3, with D unresolved. V was pared by 5 bases and J by 4 bases, with 10 bases between. CDR1 and CDR2 from the germline V gene are MNHEY and SVGEGT. This CDR3 has 13 amino acids. CDR3 in DNA: TGTGCCAGCAGTGAAAGTACACCAGATACGCAGTATTTT. Translating gives CASSESTPDTQYF.

This clonotype was counted many times. J is TRBJ2-1 and V is TRBV6-5; D ambiguous. The CDR3 is made up of 13 amino acids. CDR1 is MNHEY, CDR2 SVGAGI, per germline. Trimming left V 4 bases short and J 8 bases short, with 12 bases between. DNA of the CDR3: TGTGCCAGCAGTTCTCACCAGCAGGATGAGCAGTTCTTC. Translation: CASSSHQQDEQFF.

The chain combines TRBV7-2 with TRBJ2-1; 10 bases fit TRBD2. Germline V lookup: CDR1 SGHTA, CDR2 FQGNSA. This CDR3 has 15 residues. The J segment lost 4 bases and the V segment lost 5 bases, leaving 5 bases of the junction unmatched. CDR3 in DNA: TGTGCCAGCAGCCGGACTAGCGGAGGTTACAATGAGCAGTTCTTC. It specifies CASSRTSGGYNEQFF.

This clonotype was seen at least ten times. The chain links TRBV2 to TRBJ1-5, with a possible D match to TRBD1 (5 bases). The CDR3 sequence is 17 residues long. Germline values: CDR1 SNHLY, CDR2 FYNNEI. V lost 1 base to trimming and J lost 1 base, with 14 bases between them. The CDR3 bases are TGTGCCAGCAGTGAAGTCTTTTTGACAGTCAGCAATCAGCCCCAGCATTTT. This codes for CASSEVFLTVSNQPQHF.

This clonotype occurred many times. This chain joins TRBV7-6 and TRBJ1-6; the match to TRBD1 covers 10 bases. CDR3 length equals 14 residues. V trimming: 5 bases; J trimming: 10 bases; junction bases outside the gene matches: 5. Germline assignment: CDR1 SGHVS and CDR2 FNYEAQ. CDR3 in amino acids: CASSQRTGGSPLHF. The CDR3 DNA is TGTGCCAGCAGCCAAAGGACAGGGGGATCACCCCTCCACTTT.

This clonotype has ten or more counts. The chain is built from TRBV12-3 or TRBV12-4 and TRBJ2-2; D gene unclear. The CDR3 consists of 14 residues. The germline V and J ends were trimmed by 4 bases and 3 bases, with 9 bases remaining between them. CDR3 sequence: CASSWASYTGELFF. CDR3 bases: TGTGCCAGCAGTTGGGCCAGCTACACCGGGGAGCTGTTTTTT.

The sample holds many counts of this clonotype. The chain recombines TRBV3-1 with TRBJ2-5, with TRBD2 matching over 8 bases. The V gene end was trimmed by 3 bases and the J gene end by 5 bases; junction bases not matched to a gene: 8. The CDR3 contains 15 residues. Per the germline V gene, CDR1 is LGHDT and CDR2 is YNNKEL (reference sequence). Here the CDR3 DNA reads TGTGCCAGCAGCCAGCGGGGGGCCAAGGGGGAGACCCAGTACTTC. This translates into CASSQRGAKGETQYF.

This clonotype was counted at least ten times. This chain's CDR3 is CASSSPPGLAYEQYF. The CDR3 DNA reads as TGTGCCAGCAGTTCACCTCCGGGACTAGCCTACGAGCAGTACTTC. The chain has TRBV28 and TRBJ2-7, with 8 bases that match TRBD2. From germline, CDR1 is MDHEN and CDR2 SYDVKM. This CDR3 spans 15 amino acids. V shed 4 bases and J 2 bases; nucleotides not matched to a gene: 7.

This clonotype was counted ten times or more. The V and J genes are TRBV4-1 and TRBJ2-1; tentative D call: TRBD1 (6 bases). Trimming removed 1 base at V and 8 bases at J, with 15 bases between. CDR1 and CDR2 from the germline V gene are MGHRA and YSYEKL. CDR3 length: 15 residues. The CDR3 loop reads CASSQAPIQGYEQFF. In nucleotides, the CDR3 is TGCGCCAGCAGCCAAGCACCAATACAGGGCTATGAGCAGTTCTTC.

This clonotype was seen repeatedly, ten times or more. CDR3 in amino acids: CAWGNRDRGYNEQFF. The CDR3, as DNA: TGTGCCTGGGGTAACCGGGACAGGGGATACAATGAGCAGTTCTTC. The chain couples TRBV30 to TRBJ2-1; TRBD1 agrees at 10 bases. Germline CDR1 reads GTSNPN; CDR2 reads SVGIG (reference sequence). This CDR3 has 15 residues. Trimming took 5 bases from V and 4 from J; bases not matched to a gene: 8. The variable domain in full, with the rest retrieved from reference TRBV30 and TRBJ2-1, is SQTIHQWPATLVQPVGSPLSLECTVEGTSNPNLYWYRQAAGRGLQLLFYSVGIGQISSEVPQNLSASRPQDRQFILSSKKLLLSDSGFYLCAWGNRDRGYNEQFFGPGTRLTVL.

The sample holds many counts of this clonotype. V and J are TRBV7-3 and TRBJ2-3, with TRBD1 matching over 8 bases. V trimming: 5 bases; J trimming: 2 bases; junction bases outside the gene matches: 9. CDR3 length: 16 residues. Germline CDR1 SGHTA, CDR2 FQGTGA. The CDR3 here is CASSGVGQGFTDTQYF. The CDR3 nucleotides read TGTGCCAGCAGCGGGGTTGGACAGGGATTCACAGATACGCAGTATTTT. The whole variable domain, filled in from reference TRBV7-3 and TRBJ2-3, reads GAGVSQTPSNKVTEKGKYVELRCDPISGHTALYWYRQSLGQGPEFLIYFQGTGAADDSGLPNDRFFAVRPEGSVSTLKIQRTERGDSAVYLCASSGVGQGFTDTQYFGPGTRLTVL.

The CDR3 loop is CSASAGPASTDTQYF. The CDR3 DNA reads as TGCAGTGCTTCCGCCGGGCCTGCCTCAACAGATACGCAGTATTTT. The V gene is TRBV20-1, the J gene TRBJ2-3; D remains unclear. There are 15 residues in the CDR3. The germline V and J ends were trimmed by 5 bases and 3 bases, with 18 bases remaining between them. Per germline, CDR1 DFQATT and CDR2 SNEGSKA (reference sequence).

This clonotype has a handful of counts. The rearrangement uses TRBV19 and TRBJ1-2, with TRBD1 as a possible D gene (5 bases). The germline V gene encodes CDR1 LNHDA and CDR2 SQIVND (reference sequence). V was cut by 3 bases and J by 0 bases, with 11 bases left in between. The CDR3 sequence is 15 residues long. CDR3 protein: CASSILRGTNYGYTF. For the CDR3, the DNA is TGTGCCAGTAGTATCCTCCGGGGGACTAACTATGGCTACACCTTC.

This clonotype was recorded a few times. The chain uses TRBV27 and TRBJ1-5; possibly TRBD1 for D (5 bases). V lost 5 bases, J lost 1 base, and 9 bases lay in between. In germline, CDR1 is MNHEY, CDR2 SMNVEV (reference sequence). The CDR3 runs 14 residues. The CDR3 loop is CASSRGLSNQPQHF. The DNA for the CDR3 is TGTGCCAGCAGTCGGGGCCTAAGCAATCAGCCCCAGCATTTT.

This clonotype was seen ten or more times. The chain carries TRBV12-3 or TRBV12-4 and TRBJ1-3; the D is unclear. V was clipped by 5 bases and J by 0 bases, with 8 bases between them. The CDR3 loop spans 14 amino acids. CDR3 bases: TGTGCCAGCAGTCCGATGCACTCTGGAAACACCATATATTTT. It translates to CASSPMHSGNTIYF.

This clonotype was recorded at least ten times. This chain links TRBV27 with TRBJ2-3; TRBD2 might be the D (6 bases). CDR3 length: 15 amino acids. Germline V gene lookup returns CDR1 MNHEY and CDR2 SMNVEV (reference sequence). V was pared by 6 bases and J by 3 bases, with 16 bases between. The CDR3 here is CASRGREFFTDTQYF. Here the CDR3 DNA reads TGTGCCAGCAGAGGACGGGAGTTCTTTACAGATACGCAGTATTTT.

This clonotype has ten or more counts. The chain combines TRBV7-2 with TRBJ1-5; D is ambiguous. The CDR3 is 15 amino acids. Germline CDR1 is SGHTA and CDR2 is FQGNSA. V was trimmed by 5 bases and J by 0 bases, leaving 11 bases between them. Written as DNA, the CDR3 is TGTGCCAGCAGCCTTAACGGATATAGCAATCAGCCCCAGCATTTT. Translated: CASSLNGYSNQPQHF. Full variable domain (rest looked up from reference TRBV7-2 and TRBJ1-5): GAGVSQSPSNKVTEKGKDVELRCDPISGHTALYWYRQSLGQGLEFLIYFQGNSAPDKSGLPSDRFSAERTGGSVSTLTIQRTQQEDSAVYLCASSLNGYSNQPQHFGDGTRLSIL.

In its sample, this clonotype was seen many times. The chain uses TRBV20-1 and TRBJ2-3; D is uncertain. V was shortened by 3 bases and J by 1 base, with 8 bases between the two germline ends. The V gene's germline CDR1 is DFQATT and CDR2 SNEGSKA (reference sequence). The CDR3 spans 13 residues. The CDR3 loop is CSASGRGTDTQYF. CDR3 nucleotide sequence: TGCAGTGCTAGCGGTCGGGGCACAGATACGCAGTATTTT.

The table lists this clonotype with a few counts. J is TRBJ2-6 and V is TRBV20-1; TRBD1 might be the D (5 bases). Trimming took 2 bases from V and 2 from J, leaving 25 bases between them. Germline V gene lookup returns CDR1 DFQATT and CDR2 SNEGSKA (reference sequence). The CDR3 consists of 20 residues. The CDR3 is CSARLGRQPLIRPGANVLTF. The CDR3 DNA reads TGCAGTGCTAGATTAGGTCGACAGCCCCTAATTCGGCCTGGGGCCAACGTCCTGACTTTC.

In its sample, this clonotype was seen many times. This chain joins TRBV28 and TRBJ1-2, with TRBD1 matching 7 bases. Germline CDR1 reads MDHEN; CDR2 reads SYDVKM. V lost 1 base and J lost 8; bases outside the gene matches: 28. This CDR3 spans 21 amino acids. DNA for the CDR3: TGTGCCAGCAGTTTATTGCCCCCGGGACAGCCAACCTACGGAGGGGGAAAAGGCTACACCTTC. It codes for CASSLLPPGQPTYGGGKGYTF.

This clonotype was picked up a small number of times. CDR3 in amino acids: CASRPGTNEKLFF. The CDR3 DNA reads TGTGCCAGCAGACCCGGGACGAATGAAAAACTGTTTTTT. V gene TRBV6-1 combines with J gene TRBJ1-4, with TRBD1 as a possible D gene (5 bases). The germline V gene has CDR1 MNHNS and CDR2 SASEGT. The length of the CDR3 is 13 residues. Trimming removed 6 bases from V and 5 bases from J, with 10 bases in between.